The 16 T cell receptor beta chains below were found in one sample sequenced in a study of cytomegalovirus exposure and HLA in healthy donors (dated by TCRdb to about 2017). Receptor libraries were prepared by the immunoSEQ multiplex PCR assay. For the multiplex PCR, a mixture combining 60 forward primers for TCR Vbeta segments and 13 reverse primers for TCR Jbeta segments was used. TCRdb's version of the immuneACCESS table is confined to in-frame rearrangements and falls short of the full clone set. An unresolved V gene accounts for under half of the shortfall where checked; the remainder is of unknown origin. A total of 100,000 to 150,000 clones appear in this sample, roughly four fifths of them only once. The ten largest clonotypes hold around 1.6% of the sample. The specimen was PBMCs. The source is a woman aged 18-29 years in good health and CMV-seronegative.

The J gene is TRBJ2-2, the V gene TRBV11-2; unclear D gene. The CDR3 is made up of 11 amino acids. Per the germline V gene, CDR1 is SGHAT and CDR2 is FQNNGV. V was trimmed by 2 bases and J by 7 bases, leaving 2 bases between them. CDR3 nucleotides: TGTGCCAGCAGCTTACACGGGGAGCTGTTTTTT. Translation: CASSLHGELFF. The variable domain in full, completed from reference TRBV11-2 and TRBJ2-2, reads EAGVAQSPRYKIIEKRQSVAFWCNPISGHATLYWYQQILGQGPKLLIQFQNNGVVDDSQLPKDRFSAERLKGVDSTLKIQPAKLEDSAVYLCASSLHGELFFGEGSRLTVL.

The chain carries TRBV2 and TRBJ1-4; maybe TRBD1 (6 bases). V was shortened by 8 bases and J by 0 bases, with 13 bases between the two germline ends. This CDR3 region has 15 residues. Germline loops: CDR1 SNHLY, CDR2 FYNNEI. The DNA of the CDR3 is TGTGCCAGCTCCGGTCAGGGGACAACTAATGAAAAACTGTTTTTT. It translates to CASSGQGTTNEKLFF. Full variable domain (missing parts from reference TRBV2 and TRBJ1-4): EPEVTQTPSHQVTQMGQEVILRCVPISNHLYFYWYRQILGQKVEFLVSFYNNEISEKSEIFDDQFSVERPDGSNFTLKIRSTKLEDSAMYFCASSGQGTTNEKLFFGSGTQLSVL.

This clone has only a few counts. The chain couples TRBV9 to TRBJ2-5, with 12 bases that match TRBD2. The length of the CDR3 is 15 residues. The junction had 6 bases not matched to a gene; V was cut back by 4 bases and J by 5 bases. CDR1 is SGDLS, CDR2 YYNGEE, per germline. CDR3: CASSLRLAGEETQYF. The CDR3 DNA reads TGTGCCAGCAGCCTACGACTAGCGGGGGAGGAGACCCAGTACTTC.

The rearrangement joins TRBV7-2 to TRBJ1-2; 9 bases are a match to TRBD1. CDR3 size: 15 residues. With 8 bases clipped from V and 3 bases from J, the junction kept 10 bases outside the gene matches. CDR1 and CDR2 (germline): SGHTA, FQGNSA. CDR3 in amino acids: CASRLTGGRYYGYTF. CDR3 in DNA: TGTGCCAGCCGATTAACAGGGGGCAGATACTATGGCTACACCTTC.

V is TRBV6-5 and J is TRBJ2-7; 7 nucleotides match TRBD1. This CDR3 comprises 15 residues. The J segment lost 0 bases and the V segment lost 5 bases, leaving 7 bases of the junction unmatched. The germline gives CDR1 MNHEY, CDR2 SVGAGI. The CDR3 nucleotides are TGTGCCAGCAGTCGTACGGGACAGACCTCCTACGAGCAGTACTTC. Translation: CASSRTGQTSYEQYF.

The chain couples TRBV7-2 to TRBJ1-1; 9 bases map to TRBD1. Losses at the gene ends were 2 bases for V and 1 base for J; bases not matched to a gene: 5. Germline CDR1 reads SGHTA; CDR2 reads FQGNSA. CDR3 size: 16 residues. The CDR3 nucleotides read TGTGCCAGCAGCTTATACAGGGGGCAGTCGAACACTGAAGCTTTCTTT. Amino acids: CASSLYRGQSNTEAFF.

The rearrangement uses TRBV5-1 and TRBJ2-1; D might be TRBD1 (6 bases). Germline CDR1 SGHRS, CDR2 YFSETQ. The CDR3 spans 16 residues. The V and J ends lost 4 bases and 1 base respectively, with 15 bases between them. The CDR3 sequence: CASSLQTGKSYNEQFF. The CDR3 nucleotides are TGCGCCAGCAGCCTCCAGACAGGAAAATCCTACAATGAGCAGTTCTTC.

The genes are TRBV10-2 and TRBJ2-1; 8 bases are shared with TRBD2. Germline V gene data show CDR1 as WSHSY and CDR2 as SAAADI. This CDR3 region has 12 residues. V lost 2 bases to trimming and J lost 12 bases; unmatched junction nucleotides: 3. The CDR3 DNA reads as TGCGCCAGCAGTGAGCTTAGCGGGGTGCAGTTCTTC. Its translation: CASSELSGVQFF.

CDR3 nucleotides: TGTGCCAGCAGTTCCCTGGGGGCAGGGAACACTGAAGCTTTCTTT. Its translation is CASSSLGAGNTEAFF. The V gene is TRBV27, the J gene TRBJ1-1, with a possible D match to TRBD1 (6 bases). The V gene's germline CDR1 is MNHEY and CDR2 SMNVEV (reference sequence). The CDR3 sequence is 15 residues long. V was clipped by 4 bases and J by 1 base, with 13 bases between them.

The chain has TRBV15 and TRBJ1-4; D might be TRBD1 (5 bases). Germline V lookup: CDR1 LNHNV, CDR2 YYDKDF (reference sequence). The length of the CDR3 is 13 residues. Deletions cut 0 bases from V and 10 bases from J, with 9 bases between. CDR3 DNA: TGTGCCACCAGCAGAGATGAAGGGGTAAAACTGTTTTTT. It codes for CATSRDEGVKLFF.

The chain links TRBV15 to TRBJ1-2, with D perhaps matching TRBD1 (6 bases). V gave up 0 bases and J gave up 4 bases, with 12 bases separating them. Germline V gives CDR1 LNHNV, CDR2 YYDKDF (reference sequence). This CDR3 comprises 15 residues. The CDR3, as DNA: TGTGCCACCAGCAGAGAGGGGGGGGGCGGCTATGGCTACACCTTC. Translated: CATSREGGGGYGYTF.

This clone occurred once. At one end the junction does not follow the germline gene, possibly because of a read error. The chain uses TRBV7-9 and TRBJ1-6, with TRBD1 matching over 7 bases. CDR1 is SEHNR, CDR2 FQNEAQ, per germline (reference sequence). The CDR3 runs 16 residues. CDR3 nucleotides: TGTTCCAGCAGCTTGATTTATCCGGGACAGAATTCACCCCTCCACTTT. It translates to CSSSLIYPGQNSPLHF.

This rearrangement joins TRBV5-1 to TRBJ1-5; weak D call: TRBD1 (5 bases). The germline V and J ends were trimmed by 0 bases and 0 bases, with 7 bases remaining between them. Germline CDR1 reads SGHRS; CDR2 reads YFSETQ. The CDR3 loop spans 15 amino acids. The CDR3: CASSLEGVSNQPQHF. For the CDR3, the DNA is TGCGCCAGCAGCTTGGAAGGGGTTAGCAATCAGCCCCAGCATTTT.

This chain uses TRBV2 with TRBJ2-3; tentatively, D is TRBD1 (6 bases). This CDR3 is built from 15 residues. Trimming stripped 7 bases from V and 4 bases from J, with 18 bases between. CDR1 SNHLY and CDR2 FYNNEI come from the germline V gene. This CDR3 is CASTPDWGPADTQYF. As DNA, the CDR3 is TGTGCCAGCACCCCGGACTGGGGGCCCGCAGATACGCAGTATTTT. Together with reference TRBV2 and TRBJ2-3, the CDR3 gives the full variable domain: EPEVTQTPSHQVTQMGQEVILRCVPISNHLYFYWYRQILGQKVEFLVSFYNNEISEKSEIFDDQFSVERPDGSNFTLKIRSTKLEDSAMYFCASTPDWGPADTQYFGPGTRLTVL.

CDR3 DNA: TGTGCCAGCAGCTTAACGATGGGAACCCGGACGGGGGATACGCAGTATTTT. It codes for CASSLTMGTRTGDTQYF. The chain employs TRBV7-3 and TRBJ2-3; D is possibly TRBD2 (5 bases). V gave up 0 bases and J gave up 6 bases, with 19 bases separating them. Germline V gene sequence: CDR1 SGHTA, CDR2 FQGTGA. The CDR3 has 17 amino acids.

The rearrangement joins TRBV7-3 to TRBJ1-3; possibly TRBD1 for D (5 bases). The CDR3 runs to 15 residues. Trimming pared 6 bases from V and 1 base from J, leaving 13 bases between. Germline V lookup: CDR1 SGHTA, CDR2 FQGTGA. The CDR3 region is CASSPTPGSGNTIYF. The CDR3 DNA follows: TGTGCCAGCAGTCCCACTCCAGGGTCTGGAAACACCATATATTTT.